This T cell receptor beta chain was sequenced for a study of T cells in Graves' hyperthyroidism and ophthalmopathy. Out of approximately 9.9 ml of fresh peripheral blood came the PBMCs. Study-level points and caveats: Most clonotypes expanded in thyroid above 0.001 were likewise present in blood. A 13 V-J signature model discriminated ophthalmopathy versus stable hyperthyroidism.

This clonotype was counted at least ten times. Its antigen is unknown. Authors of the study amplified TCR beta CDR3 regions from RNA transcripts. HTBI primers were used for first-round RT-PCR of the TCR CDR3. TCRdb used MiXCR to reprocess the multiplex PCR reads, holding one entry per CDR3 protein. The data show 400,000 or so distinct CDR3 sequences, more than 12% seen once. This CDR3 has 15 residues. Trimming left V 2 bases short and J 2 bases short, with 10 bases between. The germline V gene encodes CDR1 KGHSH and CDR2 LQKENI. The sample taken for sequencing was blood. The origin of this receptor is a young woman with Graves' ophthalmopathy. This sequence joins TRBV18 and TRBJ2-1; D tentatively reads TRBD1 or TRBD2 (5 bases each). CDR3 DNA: TGTGCCAGCTCACCAGGGGACCAGACCTACAATGAGCAGTTCTTC. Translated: CASSPGDQTYNEQFF.